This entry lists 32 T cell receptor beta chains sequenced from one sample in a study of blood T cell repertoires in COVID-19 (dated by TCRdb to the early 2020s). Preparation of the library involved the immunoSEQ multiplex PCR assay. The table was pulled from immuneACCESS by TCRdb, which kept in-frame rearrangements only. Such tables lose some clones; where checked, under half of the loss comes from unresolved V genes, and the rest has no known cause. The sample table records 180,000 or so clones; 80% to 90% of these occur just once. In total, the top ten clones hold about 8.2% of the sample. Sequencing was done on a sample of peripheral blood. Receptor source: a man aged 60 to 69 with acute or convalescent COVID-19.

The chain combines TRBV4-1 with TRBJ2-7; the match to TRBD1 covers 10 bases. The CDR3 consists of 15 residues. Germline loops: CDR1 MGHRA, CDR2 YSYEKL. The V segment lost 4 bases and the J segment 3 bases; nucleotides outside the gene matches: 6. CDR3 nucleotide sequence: TGCGCCAGCAGCCCAGCGACAGGGGGCTTCTACGAGCAGTACTTC. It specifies CASSPATGGFYEQYF.

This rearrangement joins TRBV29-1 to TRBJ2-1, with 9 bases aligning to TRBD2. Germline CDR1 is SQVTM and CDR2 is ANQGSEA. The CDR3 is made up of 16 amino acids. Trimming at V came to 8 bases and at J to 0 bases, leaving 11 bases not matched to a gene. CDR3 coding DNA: TGCAGCCTCTCGACTAGCGGTCCCAGCTCCTACAATGAGCAGTTCTTC. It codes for CSLSTSGPSSYNEQFF.

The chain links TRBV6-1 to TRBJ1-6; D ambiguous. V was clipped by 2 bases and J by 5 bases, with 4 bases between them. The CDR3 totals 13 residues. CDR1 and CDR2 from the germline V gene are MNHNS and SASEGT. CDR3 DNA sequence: TGTGCCAGCAGTGAAACAGATAATTCACCCCTCCACTTT. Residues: CASSETDNSPLHF.

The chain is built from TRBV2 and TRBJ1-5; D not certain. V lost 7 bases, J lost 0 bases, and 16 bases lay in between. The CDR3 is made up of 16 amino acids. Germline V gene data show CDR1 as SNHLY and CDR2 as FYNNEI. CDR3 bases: TGTGCCAGCAACTTGAGAGGAATAACTAGCAATCAGCCCCAGCATTTT. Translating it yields CASNLRGITSNQPQHF. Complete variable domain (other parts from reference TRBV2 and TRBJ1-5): EPEVTQTPSHQVTQMGQEVILRCVPISNHLYFYWYRQILGQKVEFLVSFYNNEISEKSEIFDDQFSVERPDGSNFTLKIRSTKLEDSAMYFCASNLRGITSNQPQHFGDGTRLSIL.

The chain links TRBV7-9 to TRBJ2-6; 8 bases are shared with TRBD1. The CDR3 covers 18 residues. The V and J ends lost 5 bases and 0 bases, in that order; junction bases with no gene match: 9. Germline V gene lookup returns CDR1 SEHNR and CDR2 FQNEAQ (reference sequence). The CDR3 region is CASSAPVTGGSGANVLTF. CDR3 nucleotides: TGTGCCAGCAGCGCCCCGGTCACAGGGGGCTCTGGGGCCAACGTCCTGACTTTC. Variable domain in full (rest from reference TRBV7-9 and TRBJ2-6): DTGVSQNPRHKITKRGQNVTFRCDPISEHNRLYWYRQTLGQGPEFLTYFQNEAQLEKSRLLSDRFSAERPKGSFSTLEIQRTEQGDSAMYLCASSAPVTGGSGANVLTFGAGSRLTVL.

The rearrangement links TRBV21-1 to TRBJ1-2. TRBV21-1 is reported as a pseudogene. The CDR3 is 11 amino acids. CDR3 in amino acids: CARARNYGYTF. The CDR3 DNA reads TGTGCCAGAGCCCGTAACTATGGCTACACCTTC.

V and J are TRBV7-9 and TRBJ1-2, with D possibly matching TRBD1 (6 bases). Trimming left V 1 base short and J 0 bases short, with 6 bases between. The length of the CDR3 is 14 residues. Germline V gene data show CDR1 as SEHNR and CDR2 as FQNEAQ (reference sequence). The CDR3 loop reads CASSLGTANYGYTF. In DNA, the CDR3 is TGTGCCAGCAGCTTAGGGACAGCTAACTATGGCTACACCTTC.

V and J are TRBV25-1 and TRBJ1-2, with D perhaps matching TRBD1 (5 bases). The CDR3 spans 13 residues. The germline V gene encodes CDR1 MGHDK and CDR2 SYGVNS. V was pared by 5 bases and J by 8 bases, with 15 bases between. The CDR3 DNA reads TGTGCCAGCAGTAGCCACGGGGGGGAGGGCTACACCTTC. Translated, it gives CASSSHGGEGYTF.

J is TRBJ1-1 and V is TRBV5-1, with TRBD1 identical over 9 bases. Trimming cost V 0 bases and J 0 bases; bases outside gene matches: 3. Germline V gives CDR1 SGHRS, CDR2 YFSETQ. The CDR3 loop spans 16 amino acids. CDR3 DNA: TGCGCCAGCAGCTTGGGGACAGGGGCAATGAACACTGAAGCTTTCTTT. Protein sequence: CASSLGTGAMNTEAFF.

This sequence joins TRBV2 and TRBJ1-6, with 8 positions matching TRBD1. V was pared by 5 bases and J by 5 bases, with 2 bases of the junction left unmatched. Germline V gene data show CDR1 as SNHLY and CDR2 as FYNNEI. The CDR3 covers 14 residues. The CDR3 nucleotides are TGTGCCAGCAGTCCGGGACAGGATAATTCACCCCTCCACTTT. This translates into CASSPGQDNSPLHF. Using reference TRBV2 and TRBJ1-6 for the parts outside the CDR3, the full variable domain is EPEVTQTPSHQVTQMGQEVILRCVPISNHLYFYWYRQILGQKVEFLVSFYNNEISEKSEIFDDQFSVERPDGSNFTLKIRSTKLEDSAMYFCASSPGQDNSPLHFGNGTRLTVT.

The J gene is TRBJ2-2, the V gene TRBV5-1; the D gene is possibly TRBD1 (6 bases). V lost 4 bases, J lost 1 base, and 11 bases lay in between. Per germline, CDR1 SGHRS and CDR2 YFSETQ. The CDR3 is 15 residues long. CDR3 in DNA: TGCGCCAGCAGCATCAGGGGACAGAACACCGGGGAGCTGTTTTTT. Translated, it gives CASSIRGQNTGELFF.

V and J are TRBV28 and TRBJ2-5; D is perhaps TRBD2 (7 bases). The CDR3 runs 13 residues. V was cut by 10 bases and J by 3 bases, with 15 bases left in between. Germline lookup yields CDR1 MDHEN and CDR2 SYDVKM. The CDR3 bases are TGTGCCACCTTTCAGGGGAGGGAAGAGACCCAGTACTTC. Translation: CATFQGREETQYF. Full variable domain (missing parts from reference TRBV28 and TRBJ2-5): DVKVTQSSRYLVKRTGEKVFLECVQDMDHENMFWYRQDPGLGLRLIYFSYDVKMKEKGDIPEGYSVSREKKERFSLILESASTNQTSMYLCATFQGREETQYFGPGTRLLVL.

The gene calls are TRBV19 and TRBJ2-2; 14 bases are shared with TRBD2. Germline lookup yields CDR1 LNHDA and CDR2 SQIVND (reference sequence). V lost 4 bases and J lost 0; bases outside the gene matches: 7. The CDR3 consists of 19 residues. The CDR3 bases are TGTGCCAGTAGTACTCCGACTAGCGGGAGGGCCCCGAACACCGGGGAGCTGTTTTTT. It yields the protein CASSTPTSGRAPNTGELFF.

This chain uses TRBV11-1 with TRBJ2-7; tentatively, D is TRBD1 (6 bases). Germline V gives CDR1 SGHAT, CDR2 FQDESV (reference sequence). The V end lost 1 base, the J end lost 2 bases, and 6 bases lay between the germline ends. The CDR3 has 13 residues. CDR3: CASSLGTAYEQYF. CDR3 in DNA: TGTGCCAGCAGCTTAGGGACAGCCTACGAGCAGTACTTC.

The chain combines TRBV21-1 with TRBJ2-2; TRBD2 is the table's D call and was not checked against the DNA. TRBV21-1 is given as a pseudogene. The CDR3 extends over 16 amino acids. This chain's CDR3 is CASSKVREGASGELFF. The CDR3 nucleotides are TGTGCCAGCAGCAAAGTTCGGGAGGGTGCTAGCGGGGAGCTGTTTTTT.

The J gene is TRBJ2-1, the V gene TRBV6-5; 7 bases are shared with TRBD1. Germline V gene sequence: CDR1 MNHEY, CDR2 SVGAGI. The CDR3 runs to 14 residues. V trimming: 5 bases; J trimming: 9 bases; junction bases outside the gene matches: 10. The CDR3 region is CASSTPRQGGEQFF. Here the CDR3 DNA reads TGTGCCAGCAGTACACCTCGACAGGGTGGTGAGCAGTTCTTC.

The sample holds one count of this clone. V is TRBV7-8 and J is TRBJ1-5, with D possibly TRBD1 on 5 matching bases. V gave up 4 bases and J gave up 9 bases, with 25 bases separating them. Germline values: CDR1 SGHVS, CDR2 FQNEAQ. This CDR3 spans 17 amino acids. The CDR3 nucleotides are TGTGCCAGCAGCTCAGGAGCGATGGGGCTTTCGGTAGGGCCCCAGCATTTT. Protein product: CASSSGAMGLSVGPQHF.

The CDR3 DNA is TGTGCCACCACTAGCGGGGCCAGGGAGACCCAGTACTTC. Translated, it gives CATTSGARETQYF. The V call is TRBV15, the J call TRBJ2-5, with 9 bases fitting TRBD2. The junction had 5 bases not matched to a gene; V was cut back by 7 bases and J by 5 bases. Germline V gene sequence: CDR1 LNHNV, CDR2 YYDKDF (reference sequence). The CDR3 contains 13 residues. The full variable domain, in which reference TRBV15 and TRBJ2-5 provide the parts outside the CDR3, is DAMVIQNPRYQVTQFGKPVTLSCSQTLNHNVMYWYQQKSSQAPKLLFHYYDKDFNNEADTPDNFQSRRPNTSFCFLDIRSPGLGDTAMYLCATTSGARETQYFGPGTRLLVL.

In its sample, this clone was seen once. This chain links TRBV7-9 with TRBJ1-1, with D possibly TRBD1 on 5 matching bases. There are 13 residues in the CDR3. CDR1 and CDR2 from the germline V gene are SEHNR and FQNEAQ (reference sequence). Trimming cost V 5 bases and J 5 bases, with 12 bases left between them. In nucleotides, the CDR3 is TGTGCCAGCAGCGGAGGGCAGGGAACTGAAGCTTTCTTT. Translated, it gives CASSGGQGTEAFF.

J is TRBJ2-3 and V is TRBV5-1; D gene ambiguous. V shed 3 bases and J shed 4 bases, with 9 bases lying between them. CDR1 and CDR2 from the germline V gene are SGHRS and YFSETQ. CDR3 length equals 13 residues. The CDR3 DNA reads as TGCGCCAGCAGCTACCATATAGCAGATACGCAGTATTTT. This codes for CASSYHIADTQYF.

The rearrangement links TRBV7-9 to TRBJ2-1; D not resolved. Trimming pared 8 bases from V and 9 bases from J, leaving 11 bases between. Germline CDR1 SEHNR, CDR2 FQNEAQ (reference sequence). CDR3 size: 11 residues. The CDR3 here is CASPPPREQFF. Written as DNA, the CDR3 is TGTGCCAGCCCCCCCCCGCGTGAGCAGTTCTTC.

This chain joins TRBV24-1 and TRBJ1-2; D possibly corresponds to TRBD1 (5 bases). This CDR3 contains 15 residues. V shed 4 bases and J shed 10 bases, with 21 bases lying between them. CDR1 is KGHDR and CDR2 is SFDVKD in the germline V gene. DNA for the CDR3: TGTGCCACCAGTGACGAGAAACAGGTTTTGAACTCCTACACCTTC. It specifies CATSDEKQVLNSYTF.

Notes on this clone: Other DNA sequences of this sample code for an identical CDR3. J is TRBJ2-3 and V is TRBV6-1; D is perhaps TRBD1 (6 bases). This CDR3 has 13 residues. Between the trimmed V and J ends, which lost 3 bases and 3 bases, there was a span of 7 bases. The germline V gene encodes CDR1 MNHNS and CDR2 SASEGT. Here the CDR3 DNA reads TGTGCCAGCAGTGAGAGGGGGACAGATACGCAGTATTTT. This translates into CASSERGTDTQYF.

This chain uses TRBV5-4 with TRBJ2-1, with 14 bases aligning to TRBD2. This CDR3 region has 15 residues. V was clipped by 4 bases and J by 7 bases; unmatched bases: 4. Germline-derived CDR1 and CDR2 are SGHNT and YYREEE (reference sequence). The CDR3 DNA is TGTGCCAGCAGCAGCGGGACTAGCGGGAGTAATGAGCAGTTCTTC. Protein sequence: CASSSGTSGSNEQFF.

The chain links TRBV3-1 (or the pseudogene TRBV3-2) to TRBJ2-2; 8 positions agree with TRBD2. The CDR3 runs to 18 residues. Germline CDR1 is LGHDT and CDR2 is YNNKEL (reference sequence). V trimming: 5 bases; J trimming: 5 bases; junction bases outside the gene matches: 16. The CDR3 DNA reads TGTGCCAGCAGCGAGCTCATGGGGCGCAGCGGGAGTACCGGGGAGCTGTTTTTT. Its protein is CASSELMGRSGSTGELFF.

The CDR3 DNA reads as TGTGCCAGCAGCCAAGGGAGGTTGAGCGGGCCGCTCTACACCGGGGAGCTGTTTTTT. Protein sequence: CASSQGRLSGPLYTGELFF. V is TRBV3-1 (or the pseudogene TRBV3-2) and J is TRBJ2-2, with D possibly matching TRBD2 (6 bases). The CDR3 spans 19 residues. Germline V gene data show CDR1 as LGHDT and CDR2 as YNNKEL (reference sequence). V was shortened by 1 base and J by 3 bases, with 21 bases between the two germline ends.

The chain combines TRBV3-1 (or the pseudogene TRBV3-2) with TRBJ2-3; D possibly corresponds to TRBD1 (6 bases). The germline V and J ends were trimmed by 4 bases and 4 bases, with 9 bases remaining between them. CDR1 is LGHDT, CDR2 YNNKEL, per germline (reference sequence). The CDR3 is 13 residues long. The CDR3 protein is CASSLRGSDTQYF. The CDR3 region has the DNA TGTGCCAGCAGCCTCAGGGGATCAGATACGCAGTATTTT.

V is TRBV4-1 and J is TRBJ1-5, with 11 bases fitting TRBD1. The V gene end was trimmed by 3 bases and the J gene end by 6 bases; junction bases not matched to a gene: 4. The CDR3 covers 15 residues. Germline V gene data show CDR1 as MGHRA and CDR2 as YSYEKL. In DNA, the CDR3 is TGCGCCAGCAGCCAGGGACAGGGGGTAGGTCAGCCCCAGCATTTT. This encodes CASSQGQGVGQPQHF.

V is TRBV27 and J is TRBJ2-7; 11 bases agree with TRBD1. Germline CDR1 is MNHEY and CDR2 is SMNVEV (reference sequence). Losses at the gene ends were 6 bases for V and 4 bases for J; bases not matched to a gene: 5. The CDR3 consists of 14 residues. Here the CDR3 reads CASRAGTGGYEQYF. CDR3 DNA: TGTGCCAGCAGGGCCGGGACAGGGGGGTACGAGCAGTACTTC.

CDR3 residues: CATSVSGSGAFF. CDR3 in DNA: TGTGCCACCAGCGTCTCCGGGTCCGGAGCTTTCTTT. The chain carries TRBV15 and TRBJ1-1, with D hard to call. Per germline, CDR1 LNHNV and CDR2 YYDKDF (reference sequence). The CDR3 covers 12 residues. V was shortened by 5 bases and J by 10 bases, with 14 bases between the two germline ends. Combining the CDR3 with reference TRBV15 and TRBJ1-1 gives the whole variable domain DAMVIQNPRYQVTQFGKPVTLSCSQTLNHNVMYWYQQKSSQAPKLLFHYYDKDFNNEADTPDNFQSRRPNTSFCFLDIRSPGLGDTAMYLCATSVSGSGAFFGQGTRLTVV.

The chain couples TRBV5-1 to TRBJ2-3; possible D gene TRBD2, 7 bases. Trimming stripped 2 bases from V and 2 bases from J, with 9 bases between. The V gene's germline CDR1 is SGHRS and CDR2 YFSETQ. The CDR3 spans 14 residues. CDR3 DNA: TGCGCCAGCAGCTTAGGGGGGGCCACAGATACGCAGTATTTT. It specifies CASSLGGATDTQYF.

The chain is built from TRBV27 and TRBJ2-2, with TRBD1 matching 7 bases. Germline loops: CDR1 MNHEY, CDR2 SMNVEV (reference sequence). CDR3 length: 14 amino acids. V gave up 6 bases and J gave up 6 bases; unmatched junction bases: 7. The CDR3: CASRRDRVAGELFF. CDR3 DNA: TGTGCCAGCAGGAGAGACAGGGTGGCCGGGGAGCTGTTTTTT.